These 6 T cell receptor beta chains originate from one sample sequenced in a study of breast tumors, draining lymph nodes, adjacent tissues (dated by TCRdb to the mid-2010s). The library relied on multiplex PCR. TCRdb lists the instrument as Illumina HiSeq 2000. TCRdb applied fastp at Q25 and MiXCR to the public reads, then kept only in-frame beta chains. Each record represents a unique CDR3 protein, reported with the most common genes and DNA among its rows. This sample comprises around 130,000 distinct CDR3 sequences, roughly 33% of them detected only once. The ten largest account for approximately 2.2% of the sample. Lymph node samples were obtained from the axillary draining lymph nodes of breast cancer patients. Source material: axillary lymph node tissue. All receptors derive from a female donor with breast cancer. Some clones in this sample may be carry-over from other donors' samples.

This clonotype was found once. The CDR3 DNA sequence: TGTGCCAGCTCACCAGGACAGGAAAACTATGGCTACACCATATATTTT. It yields the protein CASSPGQENYGYTIYF. The chain employs TRBV18 and TRBJ1-3, with 7 bases lining up with TRBD1. Germline V gene lookup returns CDR1 KGHSH and CDR2 LQKENI. The CDR3 length is 16 residues. After removal of 2 bases from V and 8 bases from J, the junction contained 12 bases not matched to a gene.

This clonotype has a handful of counts. The chain is built from TRBV9 and TRBJ1-1; D ambiguous. The CDR3 extends over 14 amino acids. Germline-derived CDR1 and CDR2 are SGDLS and YYNGEE. The V end was cut by 2 bases, the J end by 1 base, with 9 bases between. The CDR3 nucleotides read TGTGCCAGCAGCGTTACCGGATCGAACACTGAAGCTTTCTTT. Its protein product is CASSVTGSNTEAFF.

The V gene is TRBV10-1, the J gene TRBJ2-2; the match to TRBD1 covers 8 bases. The V segment lost 10 bases and the J segment 4 bases; nucleotides outside the gene matches: 8. The V gene's germline CDR1 is WNHNN and CDR2 SYGVQD (reference sequence). The CDR3 is made up of 14 amino acids. The CDR3 here is CATSGQGATGELFF. In nucleotides, the CDR3 is TGCGCCACCTCAGGCCAGGGGGCCACCGGGGAGCTGTTTTTT.

With respect to this clonotype: Germline is not matched at one junction end, which may reflect a read error. The V call is TRBV28, the J call TRBJ1-4; D ambiguous. There are 19 residues in the CDR3. Per the germline V gene, CDR1 is MDHEN and CDR2 is SYDVKM. The CDR3 region has the DNA TGTGCCAGCAGTCCAAACACGGGGTTCTTTATTGGAACTAATGAAAGACTGTTTTTT. Translation: CASSPNTGFFIGTNERLFF.

Regarding this clonotype: A read error may be the cause here, since a much bigger clone is one base away. The rearrangement joins TRBV7-2 to TRBJ1-2; 7 bases are shared with TRBD1. CDR1 and CDR2 from the germline V gene are SGHTA and FQGNSA. This CDR3 contains 15 residues. Here the CDR3 reads CASQPYRGLGYGYPF. For the CDR3, the DNA is TGTGCCAGCCAGCCCTACAGGGGCCTAGGGTATGGCTACCCCTTC. The full variable domain, with the rest looked up from reference TRBV7-2 and TRBJ1-2, is GAGVSQSPSNKVTEKGKDVELRCDPISGHTALYWYRQSLGQGLEFLIYFQGNSAPDKSGLPSDRFSAERTGGSVSTLTIQRTQQEDSAVYLCASQPYRGLGYGYPFGSGTRLTVV.

The chain employs TRBV20-1 and TRBJ2-7; D is possibly TRBD2 (5 bases). Germline CDR1 and CDR2: DFQATT and SNEGSKA (reference sequence). Trimming removed 1 base at V and 2 bases at J, with 15 bases between. This CDR3 has 15 amino acids. The CDR3 nucleotides are TGCAGTGCTAGAGCCGAACGGAGGAGCCCCTACGAGCAGTACGTC. Encoded protein: CSARAERRSPYEQYV.